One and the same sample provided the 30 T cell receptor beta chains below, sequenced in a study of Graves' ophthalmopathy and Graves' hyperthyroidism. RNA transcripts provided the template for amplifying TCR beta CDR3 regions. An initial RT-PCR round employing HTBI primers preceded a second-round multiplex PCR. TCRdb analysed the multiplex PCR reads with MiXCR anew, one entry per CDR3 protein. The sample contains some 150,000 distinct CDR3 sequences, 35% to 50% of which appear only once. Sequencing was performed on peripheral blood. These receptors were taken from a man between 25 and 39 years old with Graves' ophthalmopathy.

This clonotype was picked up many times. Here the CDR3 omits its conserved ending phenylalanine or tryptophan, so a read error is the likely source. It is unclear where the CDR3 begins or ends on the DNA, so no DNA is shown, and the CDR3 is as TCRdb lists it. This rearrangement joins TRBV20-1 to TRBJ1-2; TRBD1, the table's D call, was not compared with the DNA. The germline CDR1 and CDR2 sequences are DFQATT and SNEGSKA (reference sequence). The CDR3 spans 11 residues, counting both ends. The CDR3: CSARDPVGGTI.

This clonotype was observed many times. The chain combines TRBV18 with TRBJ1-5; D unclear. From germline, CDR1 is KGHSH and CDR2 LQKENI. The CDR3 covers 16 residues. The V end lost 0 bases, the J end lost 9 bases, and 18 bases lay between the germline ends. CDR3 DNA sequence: TGTGCCAGCTCACCACCCGCCGACCCCCTAGGTCGGCCCCAGCATTTT. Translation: CASSPPADPLGRPQHF.

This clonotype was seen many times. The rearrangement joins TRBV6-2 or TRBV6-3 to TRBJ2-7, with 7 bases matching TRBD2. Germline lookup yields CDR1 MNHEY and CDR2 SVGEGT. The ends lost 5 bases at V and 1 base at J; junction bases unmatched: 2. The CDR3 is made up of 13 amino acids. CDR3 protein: CASSRTRSYEQYF. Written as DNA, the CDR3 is TGTGCCAGCAGTCGGACTAGATCCTACGAGCAGTACTTC.

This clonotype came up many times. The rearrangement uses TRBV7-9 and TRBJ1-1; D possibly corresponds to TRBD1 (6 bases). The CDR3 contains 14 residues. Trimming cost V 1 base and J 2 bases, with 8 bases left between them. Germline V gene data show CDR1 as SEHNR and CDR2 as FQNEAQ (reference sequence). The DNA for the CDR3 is TGTGCCAGCAGCTTAGGGACAGCTAACACTGAAGCTTTCTTT. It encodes CASSLGTANTEAFF. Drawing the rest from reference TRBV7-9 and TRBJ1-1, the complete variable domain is DTGVSQNPRHKITKRGQNVTFRCDPISEHNRLYWYRQTLGQGPEFLTYFQNEAQLEKSRLLSDRFSAERPKGSFSTLEIQRTEQGDSAMYLCASSLGTANTEAFFGQGTRLTVV.

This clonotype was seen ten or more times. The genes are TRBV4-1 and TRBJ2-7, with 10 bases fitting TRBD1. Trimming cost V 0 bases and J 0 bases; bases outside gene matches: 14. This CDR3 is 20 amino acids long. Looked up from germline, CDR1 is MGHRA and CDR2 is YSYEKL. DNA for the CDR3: TGCGCCAGCAGCCAAGATCACGGGACAGGGGCGAAAATGAGCTCCTACGAGCAGTACTTC. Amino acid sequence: CASSQDHGTGAKMSSYEQYF.

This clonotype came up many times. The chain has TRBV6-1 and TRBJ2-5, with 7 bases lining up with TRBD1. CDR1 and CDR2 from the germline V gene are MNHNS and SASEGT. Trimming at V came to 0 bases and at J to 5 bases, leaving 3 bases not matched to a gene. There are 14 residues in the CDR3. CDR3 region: CASSEAIRGETQYF. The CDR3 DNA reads TGTGCCAGCAGTGAAGCAATCAGGGGGGAGACCCAGTACTTC.

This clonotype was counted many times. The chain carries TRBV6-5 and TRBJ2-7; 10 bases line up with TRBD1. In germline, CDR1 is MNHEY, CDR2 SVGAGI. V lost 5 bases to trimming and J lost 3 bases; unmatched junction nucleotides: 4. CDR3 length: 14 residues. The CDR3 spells CASSPRDRGYEQYF. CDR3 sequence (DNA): TGTGCCAGCAGTCCCCGGGACAGGGGCTACGAGCAGTACTTC.

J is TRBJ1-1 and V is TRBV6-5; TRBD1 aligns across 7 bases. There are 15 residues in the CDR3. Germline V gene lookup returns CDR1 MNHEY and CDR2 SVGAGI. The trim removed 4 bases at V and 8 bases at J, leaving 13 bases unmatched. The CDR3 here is CASSLWGDSRAEAFF. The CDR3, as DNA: TGTGCCAGCAGTTTATGGGGGGACAGCAGGGCCGAAGCTTTCTTT.

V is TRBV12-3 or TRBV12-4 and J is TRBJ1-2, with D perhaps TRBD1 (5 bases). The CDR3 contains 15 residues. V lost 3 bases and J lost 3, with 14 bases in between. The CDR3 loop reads CASSFLGAGHYGYTF. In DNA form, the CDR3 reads TGTGCCAGCAGTTTCCTCGGGGCAGGGCACTATGGCTACACCTTC.

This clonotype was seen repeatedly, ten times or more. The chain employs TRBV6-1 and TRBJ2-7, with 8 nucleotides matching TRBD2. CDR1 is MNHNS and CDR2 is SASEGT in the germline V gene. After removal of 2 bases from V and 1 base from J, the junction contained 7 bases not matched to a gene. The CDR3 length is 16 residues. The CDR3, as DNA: TGTGCCAGCAGTGAAATGCTAGCGGGTGAGTCCTACGAGCAGTACTTC. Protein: CASSEMLAGESYEQYF.

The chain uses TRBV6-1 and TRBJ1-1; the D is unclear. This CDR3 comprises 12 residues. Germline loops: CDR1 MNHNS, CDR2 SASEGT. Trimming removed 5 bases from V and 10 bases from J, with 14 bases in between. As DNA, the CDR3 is TGTGCCAGCAGTCTAATACTTAAGGTAGCTTTCTTT. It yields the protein CASSLILKVAFF.

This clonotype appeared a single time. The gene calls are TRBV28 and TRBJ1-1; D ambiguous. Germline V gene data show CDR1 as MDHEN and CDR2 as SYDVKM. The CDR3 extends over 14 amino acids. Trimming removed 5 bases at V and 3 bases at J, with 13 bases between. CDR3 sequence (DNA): TGTGCCAGCAGTCCCCCGGCTGCCTACACTGAAGCTTTCTTT. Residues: CASSPPAAYTEAFF.

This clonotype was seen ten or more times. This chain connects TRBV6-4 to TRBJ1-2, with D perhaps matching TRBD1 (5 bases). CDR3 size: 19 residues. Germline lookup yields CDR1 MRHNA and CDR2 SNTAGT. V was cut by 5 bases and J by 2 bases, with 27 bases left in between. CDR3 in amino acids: CASSPWGGSGILGNYGYTF. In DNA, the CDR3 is TGTGCCAGCAGTCCATGGGGGGGGTCAGGGATACTCGGAAACTATGGCTACACCTTC.

CDR3 nucleotides: TGTGCCAGCAGTTCGTGGCTCAGGGAGGTCGCTTTCTTT. Translated, it gives CASSSWLREVAFF. V and J are TRBV6-2 or TRBV6-3 and TRBJ1-1; D may be TRBD1 (5 bases). The V gene's germline CDR1 is MNHEY and CDR2 SVGEGT. Trimming stripped 4 bases from V and 11 bases from J, with 17 bases between. This CDR3 is built from 13 residues.

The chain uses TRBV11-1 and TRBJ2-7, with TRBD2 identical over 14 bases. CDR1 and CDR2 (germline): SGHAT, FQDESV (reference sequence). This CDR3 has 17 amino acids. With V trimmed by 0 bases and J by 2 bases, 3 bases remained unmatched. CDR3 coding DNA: TGTGCCAGCAGCTTAGCGACTAGCGGGAGGGAAACCTACGAGCAGTACTTC. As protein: CASSLATSGRETYEQYF.

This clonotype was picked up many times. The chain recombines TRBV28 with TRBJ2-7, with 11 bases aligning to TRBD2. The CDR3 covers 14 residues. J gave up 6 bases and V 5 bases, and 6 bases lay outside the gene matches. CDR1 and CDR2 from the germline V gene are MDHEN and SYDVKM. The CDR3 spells CASSILAGESEQYF. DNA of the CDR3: TGTGCCAGCAGTATACTAGCGGGAGAAAGCGAGCAGTACTTC.

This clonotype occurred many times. The CDR3, as DNA: TGTGCCAGCAGCCCAAGAACGGGGATAACCACTCAAGAGACCCAGTACTTC. Translation gives CASSPRTGITTQETQYF. The rearrangement joins TRBV5-8 to TRBJ2-5; tentative D call: TRBD2 (5 bases). The CDR3 has 17 amino acids. Germline V gene data show CDR1 as SGHTS and CDR2 as YDEGEE. V was clipped by 4 bases and J by 2 bases, with 21 bases between them. Variable domain in full (rest from reference TRBV5-8 and TRBJ2-5): EAGVTQSPTHLIKTRGQQATLRCSPISGHTSVYWYQQALGLGLQFLLWYDEGEERNRGNFPPRFSGRQFPNYSSELNVNALELEDSALYLCASSPRTGITTQETQYFGPGTRLLVL.

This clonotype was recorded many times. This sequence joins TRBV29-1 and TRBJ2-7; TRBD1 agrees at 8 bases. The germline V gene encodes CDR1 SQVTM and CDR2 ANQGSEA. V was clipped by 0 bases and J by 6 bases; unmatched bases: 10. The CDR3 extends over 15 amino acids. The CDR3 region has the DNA TGCAGCGTTGAAGATCGCCTCAGGGGGCGCGGCGAGCAGTACTTC. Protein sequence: CSVEDRLRGRGEQYF.

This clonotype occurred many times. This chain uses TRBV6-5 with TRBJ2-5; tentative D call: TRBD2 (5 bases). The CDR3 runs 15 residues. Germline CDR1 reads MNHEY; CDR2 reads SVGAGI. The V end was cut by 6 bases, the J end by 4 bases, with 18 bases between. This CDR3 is CASSYGRKDSETQYF. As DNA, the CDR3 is TGTGCCAGCAGCTATGGACGAAAGGACTCAGAGACCCAGTACTTC.

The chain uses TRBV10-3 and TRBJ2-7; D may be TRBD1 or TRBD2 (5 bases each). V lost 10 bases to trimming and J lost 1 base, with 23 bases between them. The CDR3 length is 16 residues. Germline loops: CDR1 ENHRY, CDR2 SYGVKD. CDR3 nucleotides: TGTGCCACCAGGGAGCAGGCGGGTGGAGGTTCCTACGAGCAGTACTTC. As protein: CATREQAGGGSYEQYF.

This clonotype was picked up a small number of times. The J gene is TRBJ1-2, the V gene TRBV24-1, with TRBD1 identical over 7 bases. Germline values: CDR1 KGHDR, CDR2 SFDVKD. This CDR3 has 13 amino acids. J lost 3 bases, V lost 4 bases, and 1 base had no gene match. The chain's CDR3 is CATSEGQHYGYTF. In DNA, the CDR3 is TGTGCCACCAGTGAGGGACAGCACTATGGCTACACCTTC.

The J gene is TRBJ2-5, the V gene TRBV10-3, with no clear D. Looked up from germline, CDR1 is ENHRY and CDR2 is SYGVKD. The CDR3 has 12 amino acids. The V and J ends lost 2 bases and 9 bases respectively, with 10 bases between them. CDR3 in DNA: TGTGCCATCAGTGAGGCCTCGATGGCCCAGTACTTC. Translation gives CAISEASMAQYF.

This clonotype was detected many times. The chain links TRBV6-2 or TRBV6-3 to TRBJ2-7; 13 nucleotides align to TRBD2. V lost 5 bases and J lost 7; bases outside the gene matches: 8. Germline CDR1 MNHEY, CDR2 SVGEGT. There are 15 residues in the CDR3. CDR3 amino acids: CASSPWTSGSNEQYF. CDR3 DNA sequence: TGTGCCAGCAGTCCTTGGACTAGCGGGAGCAATGAGCAGTACTTC.

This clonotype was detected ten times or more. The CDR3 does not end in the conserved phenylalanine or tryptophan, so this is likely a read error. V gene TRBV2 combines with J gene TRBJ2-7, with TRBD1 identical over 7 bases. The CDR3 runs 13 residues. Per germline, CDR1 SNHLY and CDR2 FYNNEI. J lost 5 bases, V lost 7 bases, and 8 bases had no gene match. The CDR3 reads CASIRQGQDEQYL. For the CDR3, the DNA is TGTGCCAGCATTCGACAGGGTCAGGACGAGCAGTACCTC.

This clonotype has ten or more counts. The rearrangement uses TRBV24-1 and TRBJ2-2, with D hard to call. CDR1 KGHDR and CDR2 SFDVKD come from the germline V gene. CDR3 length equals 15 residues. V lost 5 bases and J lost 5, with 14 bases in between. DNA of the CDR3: TGTGCCACCAGTGTACAAGGGCGTGAGACCGGGGAGCTGTTTTTT. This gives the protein CATSVQGRETGELFF.

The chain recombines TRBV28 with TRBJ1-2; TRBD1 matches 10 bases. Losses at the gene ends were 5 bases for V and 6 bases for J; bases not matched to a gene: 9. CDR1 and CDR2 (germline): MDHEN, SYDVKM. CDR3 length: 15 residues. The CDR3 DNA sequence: TGTGCCAGCAGTCCCCGGGGACAGGGGAATCATGGCTACACCTTC. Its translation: CASSPRGQGNHGYTF.

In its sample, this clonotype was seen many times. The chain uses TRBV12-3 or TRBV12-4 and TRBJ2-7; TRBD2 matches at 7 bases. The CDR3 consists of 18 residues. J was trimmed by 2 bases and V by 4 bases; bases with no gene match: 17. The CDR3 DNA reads TGTGCCAGCAGTTCCTTGGGGAGGCCGGGACTATCGACCTACGAGCAGTACTTC. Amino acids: CASSSLGRPGLSTYEQYF.

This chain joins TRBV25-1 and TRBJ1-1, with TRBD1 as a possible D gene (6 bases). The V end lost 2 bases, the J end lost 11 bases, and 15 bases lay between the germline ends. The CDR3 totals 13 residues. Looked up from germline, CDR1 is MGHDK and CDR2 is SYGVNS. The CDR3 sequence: CASSEVGRGTAFF. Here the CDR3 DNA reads TGTGCCAGCAGTGAAGTGGGCAGGGGTACCGCTTTCTTT. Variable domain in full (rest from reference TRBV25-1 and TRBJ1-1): EADIYQTPRYLVIGTGKKITLECSQTMGHDKMYWYQQDPGMELHLIHYSYGVNSTEKGDLSSESTVSRIRTEHFPLTLESARPSHTSQYLCASSEVGRGTAFFGQGTRLTVV.

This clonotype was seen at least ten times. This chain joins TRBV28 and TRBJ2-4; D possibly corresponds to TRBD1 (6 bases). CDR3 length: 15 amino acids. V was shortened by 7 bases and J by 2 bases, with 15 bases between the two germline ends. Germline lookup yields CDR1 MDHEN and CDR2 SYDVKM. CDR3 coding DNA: TGTGCCAGCAACCCCCCCAGGGGTTCCAAAAACATTCAGTACTTC. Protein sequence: CASNPPRGSKNIQYF.

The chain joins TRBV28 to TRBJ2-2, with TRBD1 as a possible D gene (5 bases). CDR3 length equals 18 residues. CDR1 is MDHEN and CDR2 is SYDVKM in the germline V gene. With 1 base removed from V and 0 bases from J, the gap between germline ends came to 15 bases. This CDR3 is CASSLLGRTPSNTGELFF. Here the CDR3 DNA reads TGTGCCAGCAGTTTATTGGGTAGGACACCCTCGAACACCGGGGAGCTGTTTTTT.